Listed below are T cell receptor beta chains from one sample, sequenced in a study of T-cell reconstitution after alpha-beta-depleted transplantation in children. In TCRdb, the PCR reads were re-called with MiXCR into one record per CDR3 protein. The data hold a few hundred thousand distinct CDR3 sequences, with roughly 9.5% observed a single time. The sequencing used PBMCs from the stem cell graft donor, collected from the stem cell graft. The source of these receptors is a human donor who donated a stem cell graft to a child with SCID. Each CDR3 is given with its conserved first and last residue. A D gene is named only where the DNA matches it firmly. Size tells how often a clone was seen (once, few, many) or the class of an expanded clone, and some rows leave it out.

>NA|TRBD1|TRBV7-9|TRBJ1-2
CASSGTGGHYGYTF
TGTGCCAGCAGCGGAACAGGGGGCCACTATGGCTACACCTTC
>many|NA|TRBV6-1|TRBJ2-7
CASSELDSAILYEQYF
TGTGCCAGCAGTGAATTGGACAGCGCGATCCTCTACGAGCAGTACTTC
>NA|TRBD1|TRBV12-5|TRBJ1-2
CASGSRTGDVANYGYTF
TGTGCTAGTGGTTCGCGGACAGGCGACGTAGCTAACTATGGCTACACCTTC
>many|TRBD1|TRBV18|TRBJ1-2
CASSQTGGTYGYTF
TGTGCCAGCTCACAGACAGGGGGCACCTATGGCTACACCTTC
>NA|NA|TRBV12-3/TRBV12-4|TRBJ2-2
CASSFRYRRGTGELFF
TGTGCCAGCAGTTTCAGGTACCGACGGGGGACCGGGGAGCTGTTTTTT
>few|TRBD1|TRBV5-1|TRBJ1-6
CASSSQTGQGSNSPLHF
TGCGCCAGCAGCTCGCAGACGGGACAGGGTAGTAATTCACCCCTCCACTTT
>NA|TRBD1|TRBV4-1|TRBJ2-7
CASSLTPPGGTGALNEQYF
TGCGCCAGCAGCCTGACCCCCCCAGGGGGGACAGGGGCTTTGAACGAGCAGTACTTC
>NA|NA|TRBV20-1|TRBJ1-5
CSAPGGNQPQHF
TGCAGTGCTCCTGGGGGGAATCAGCCCCAGCATTTT
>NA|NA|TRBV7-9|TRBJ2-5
CASSLGGDYQETQYF
TGTGCCAGCAGCTTAGGAGGGGATTACCAAGAGACCCAGTACTTC
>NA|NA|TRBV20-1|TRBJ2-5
CSARGVGRTQETQYF
TGCAGTGCCAGGGGAGTGGGAAGGACCCAAGAGACCCAGTACTTC
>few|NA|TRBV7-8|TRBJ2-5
CASSLALVDQETQYF
TGTGCCAGCAGCTTAGCGTTGGTAGACCAAGAGACCCAGTACTTC
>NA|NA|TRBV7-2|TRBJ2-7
CASSQARTGEQYF
TGTGCCAGCAGCCAAGCCCGAACAGGGGAGCAGTACTTC
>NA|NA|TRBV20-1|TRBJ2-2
CSASPGNTGELFF
TGCAGTGCGTCTCCAGGGAACACCGGGGAGCTGTTTTTT
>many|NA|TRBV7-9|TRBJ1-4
CASSLLQSEEKLFF
TGTGCCAGCAGCTTATTACAGTCGGAGGAAAAACTGTTTTTT
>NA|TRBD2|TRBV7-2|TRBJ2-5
CASSSGLAGPMSQYF
TGTGCCAGCAGCTCGGGACTAGCGGGTCCGATGTCTCAGTACTTC
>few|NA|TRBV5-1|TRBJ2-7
CATTLGTGRTYEQYF
TGCGCCACCACACTCGGGACCGGGCGTACCTACGAGCAGTACTTC
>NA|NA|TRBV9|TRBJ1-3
CASSLHAGTGNTIYF
TGTGCCAGCAGCCTTCACGCAGGGACTGGAAACACCATATATTTT
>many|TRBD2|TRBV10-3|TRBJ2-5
CAISDTSGAQETQYF
TGTGCCATCAGTGACACTAGCGGAGCACAAGAGACCCAGTACTTC
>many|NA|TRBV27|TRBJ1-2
CASSSHGGYGYTF
TGTGCCAGCAGTTCCCATGGGGGCTATGGCTACACCTTC
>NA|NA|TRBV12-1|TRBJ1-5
CASDSSNQPQHF
TGTGCCAGCGACAGTAGCAATCAGCCCCAGCATTTT
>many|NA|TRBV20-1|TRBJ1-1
CSAITPGGETEAFF
TGCAGTGCTATTACTCCGGGAGGGGAAACTGAAGCTTTCTTT
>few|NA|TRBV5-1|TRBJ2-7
CASSPTSSSSYEQYF
TGCGCCAGCAGCCCGACTAGTTCGAGCTCCTACGAGCAGTACTTC
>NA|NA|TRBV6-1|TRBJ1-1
CASSEGGVFGTEAFF
TGTGCCAGCAGTGAAGGCGGGGTGTTCGGCACTGAAGCTTTCTTT
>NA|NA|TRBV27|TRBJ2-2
CASRNQAINTGELFF
TGTGCCAGCCGAAACCAGGCGATTAACACCGGGGAGCTGTTTTTT
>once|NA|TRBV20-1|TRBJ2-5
CSARRAGRIEETQYF
TGCAGTGCTAGACGGGCAGGGAGAATAGAAGAGACCCAGTACTTC
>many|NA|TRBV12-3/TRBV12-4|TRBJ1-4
CASSFDEKLFF
TGTGCCAGCAGTTTTGATGAAAAACTGTTTTTT
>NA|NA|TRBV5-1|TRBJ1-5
CASSPPGQGSFNQPQHF
TGCGCCAGCAGCCCCCCCGGGCAGGGATCATTCAATCAGCCCCAGCATTTT
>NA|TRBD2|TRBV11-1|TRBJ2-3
CASSPTSGLAGMSTDTQYF
TGTGCCAGCAGCCCAACCTCGGGACTAGCGGGGATGAGCACAGATACGCAGTATTTT
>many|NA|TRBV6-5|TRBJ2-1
CASREGLSVSYNEQFF
TGTGCCAGCAGAGAGGGACTGTCGGTCTCCTACAATGAGCAGTTCTTC
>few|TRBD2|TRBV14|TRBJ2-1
CANLAEPRYYNEQFF
TGTGCCAACCTAGCGGAGCCGAGATATTACAATGAGCAGTTCTTC
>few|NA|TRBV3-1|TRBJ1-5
CASSPPPRGDQPQHF
TGTGCCAGCAGCCCCCCTCCCCGGGGGGATCAGCCCCAGCATTTT
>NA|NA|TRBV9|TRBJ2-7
CASSVDKGSPYEQYF
TGTGCCAGCAGCGTAGATAAGGGTAGCCCCTACGAGCAGTACTTC
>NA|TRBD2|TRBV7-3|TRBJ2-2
CASSPRPSGAANTGELFF
TGTGCCAGCAGCCCAAGACCTAGCGGGGCCGCGAACACCGGGGAGCTGTTTTTT
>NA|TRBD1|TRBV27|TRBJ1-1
CASSFNRGNTEAFF
TGTGCCAGCAGTTTCAACAGGGGGAACACTGAAGCTTTCTTT
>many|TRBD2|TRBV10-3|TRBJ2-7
CAISEEREEQYF
TGTGCCATCAGTGAGGAGCGGGAAGAGCAGTACTTC
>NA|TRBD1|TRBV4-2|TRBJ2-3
CASSQDPSGQGETDTQYF
TGTGCCAGCAGCCAAGACCCCTCGGGACAGGGAGAAACAGATACGCAGTATTTT
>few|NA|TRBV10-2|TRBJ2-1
CATRDTRSYNEQFF
TGCGCCACAAGGGACACCCGCTCCTACAATGAGCAGTTCTTC
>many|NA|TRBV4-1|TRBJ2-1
CASSQDEGGSYNEQFF
TGCGCCAGCAGCCAAGATGAAGGGGGTTCCTACAATGAGCAGTTCTTC
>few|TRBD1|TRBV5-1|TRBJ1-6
CASSLDGTVLHF
TGCGCCAGCAGCTTGGACGGGACAGTCCTCCACTTT
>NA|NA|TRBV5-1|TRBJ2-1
CASSLAGGLISYNEQFF
TGCGCCAGCAGCTTGGCCGGAGGACTGATCTCCTACAATGAGCAGTTCTTC
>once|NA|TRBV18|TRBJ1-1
CASSHNRDMNTEAFF
TGTGCCAGCTCACACAACAGGGACATGAACACTGAAGCTTTCTTT
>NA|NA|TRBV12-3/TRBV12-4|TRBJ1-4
CASYGAGGLFF
TGTGCCTCCTATGGGGCTGGGGGACTGTTTTTT
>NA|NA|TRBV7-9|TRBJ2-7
CASSWRALSYEQYF
TGTGCCAGCAGCTGGCGGGCCCTCTCCTACGAGCAGTACTTC
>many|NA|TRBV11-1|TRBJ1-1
CASSPQRLNTEAFF
TGTGCCAGCAGCCCGCAGCGGCTGAACACTGAAGCTTTCTTT
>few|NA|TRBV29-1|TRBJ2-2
CSVVTVGTGELFF
TGCAGCGTTGTGACAGTCGGAACCGGGGAGCTGTTTTTT
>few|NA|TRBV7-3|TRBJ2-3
CASSRSRGDTQYF
TGTGCCAGCAGCAGGTCGAGGGGAGATACGCAGTATTTT
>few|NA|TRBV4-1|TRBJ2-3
CASSQDGASQDTQYF
TGCGCCAGCAGCCAAGATGGGGCTAGCCAGGATACGCAGTATTTT
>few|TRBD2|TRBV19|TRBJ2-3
CASSPPLAGGVSDTQYF
TGTGCCAGTAGTCCTCCTCTAGCCGGGGGGGTCTCAGATACGCAGTATTTT
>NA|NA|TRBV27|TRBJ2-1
CASSSHRVRGNEQFF
TGTGCCAGCAGTTCCCACCGGGTCAGAGGAAATGAGCAGTTCTTC
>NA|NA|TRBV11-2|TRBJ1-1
CASSLRRGEAFF
TGTGCCAGCAGCTTAAGGAGGGGTGAAGCTTTCTTT
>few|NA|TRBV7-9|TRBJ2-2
CASSWSAGELFF
TGTGCCAGCAGCTGGAGTGCCGGGGAGCTGTTTTTT
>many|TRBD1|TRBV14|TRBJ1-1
CASSPLTGGITEAFF
TGTGCCAGCAGCCCCCTGACAGGGGGAATTACTGAAGCTTTCTTT
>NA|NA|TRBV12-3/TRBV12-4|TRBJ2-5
CASSFRRVRETQYF
TGTGCCAGCAGTTTTAGAAGGGTACGGGAGACCCAGTACTTC
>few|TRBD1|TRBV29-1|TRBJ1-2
CSARPGQTTYGYTF
TGCAGCGCTCGACCGGGACAGACTACCTATGGCTACACCTTC
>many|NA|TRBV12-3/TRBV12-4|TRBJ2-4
CASSPAGKNIQYF
TGTGCCAGCAGTCCGGCGGGCAAAAACATTCAGTACTTC
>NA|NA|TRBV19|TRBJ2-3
CASIPWGTDTQYF
TGTGCCAGTATCCCATGGGGCACAGATACGCAGTATTTT
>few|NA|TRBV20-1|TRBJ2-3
CSASIRTDTQYF
TGCAGTGCTAGTATCCGGACAGATACGCAGTATTTT
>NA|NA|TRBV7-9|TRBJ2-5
CASSLVQVSGTQYF
TGTGCCAGCAGCTTAGTACAAGTATCGGGGACCCAGTACTTC